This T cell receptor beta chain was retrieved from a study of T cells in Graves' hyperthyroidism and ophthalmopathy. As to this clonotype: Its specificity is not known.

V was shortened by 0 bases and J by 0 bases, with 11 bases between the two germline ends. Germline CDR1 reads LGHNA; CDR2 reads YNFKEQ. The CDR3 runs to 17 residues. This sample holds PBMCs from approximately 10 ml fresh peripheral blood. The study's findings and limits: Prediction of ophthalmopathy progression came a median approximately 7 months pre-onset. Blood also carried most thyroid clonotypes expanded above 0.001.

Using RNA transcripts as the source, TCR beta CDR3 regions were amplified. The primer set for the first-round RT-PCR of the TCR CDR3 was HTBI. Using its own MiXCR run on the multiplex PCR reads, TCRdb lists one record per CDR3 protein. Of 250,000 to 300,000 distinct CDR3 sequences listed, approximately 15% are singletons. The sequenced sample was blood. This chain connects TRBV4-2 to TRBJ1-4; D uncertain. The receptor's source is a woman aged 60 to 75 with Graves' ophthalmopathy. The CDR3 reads CASSQDPVAATNEKLFF. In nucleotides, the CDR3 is TGTGCCAGCAGCCAAGATCCTGTCGCAGCAACTAATGAAAAACTGTTTTTT.